The 21 T cell receptor beta chains in this list originate from one sample, sequenced in a study of blood T cell repertoires in COVID-19. Method: immunoSEQ multiplex PCR; TCRdb's copy keeps in-frame clones and lacks some. The table records 250,000 to 350,000 clones, roughly 80% of them present only once. Sample: peripheral blood. The receptors were gathered from a person aged 65-85 years with COVID-19, enrolled during active disease.

The V and J genes are TRBV5-8 and TRBJ2-2, with 10 bases identical to TRBD1. V lost 3 bases, J lost 7 bases, and 12 bases stayed unmatched. Germline CDR1 and CDR2: SGHTS and YDEGEE. This CDR3 region has 17 residues. CDR3 sequence (DNA): TGTGCCAGCAGCTCAATTCCGGGACAGGGGTTCAACGGGGAGCTGTTTTTT. Its translation is CASSSIPGQGFNGELFF.

The chain recombines TRBV7-3 with TRBJ1-6; 7 bases are a match to TRBD1. The CDR3 sequence is 15 residues long. Looked up from germline, CDR1 is SGHTA and CDR2 is FQGTGA. V shed 2 bases, J shed 7 bases, and the junction held 5 bases outside the gene matches. CDR3 nucleotides: TGTGCCAGCAGCTTAGGGACAGCCGGAAATTCACCCCTCCACTTT. It yields the protein CASSLGTAGNSPLHF.

This chain joins TRBV11-1 and TRBJ1-1, with a weak D call TRBD1 (5 bases). Trimming left V 1 base short and J 5 bases short, with 8 bases between. Per the germline V gene, CDR1 is SGHAT and CDR2 is FQDESV (reference sequence). CDR3 length: 13 residues. The CDR3 region has the DNA TGTGCCAGCAGCTTAGAGCGACAGACTGAAGCTTTCTTT. It encodes CASSLERQTEAFF.

In nucleotides, the CDR3 is TGCGCCAGCAGCCGAGGACAGAGCTCCTACAATGAGCAGTTCTTC. The encoded protein is CASSRGQSSYNEQFF. The chain is built from TRBV4-3 and TRBJ2-1; TRBD1 might be the D (6 bases). The CDR3 loop spans 15 amino acids. In germline, CDR1 is LGHNA, CDR2 YSLEER. With 4 bases removed from V and 0 bases from J, the gap between germline ends came to 10 bases.

The genes are TRBV6-5 and TRBJ2-1, with a weak D call TRBD2 (5 bases). Germline V gives CDR1 MNHEY, CDR2 SVGAGI. The V end was cut by 7 bases, the J end by 4 bases, with 17 bases between. The CDR3 runs 15 residues. The CDR3 sequence: CASTGTAAQYNEQFF. CDR3 nucleotides: TGTGCCAGCACGGGAACCGCGGCACAATACAATGAGCAGTTCTTC.

The CDR3 DNA sequence: TGTGCCAGCTCACCATCCCTTGGGGCAGGGTTGGAGACCCAGTACTTC. Translating it yields CASSPSLGAGLETQYF. This rearrangement joins TRBV18 to TRBJ2-5; D perhaps matches TRBD1 (5 bases). V gave up 2 bases and J gave up 5 bases, with 18 bases separating them. The CDR3 sequence is 16 residues long. CDR1 and CDR2 from the germline V gene are KGHSH and LQKENI.

The V gene is TRBV23-1, the J gene TRBJ1-5, with D perhaps matching TRBD1 (5 bases). TRBV23-1 carries the ORF label, with uncertain function. The CDR3 loop spans 16 amino acids. Trimming cost V 0 bases and J 4 bases, with 13 bases left between them. The CDR3 coding sequence is TGCGCCAGCAGTCAATCGCGGGGCAACAGAAATCAGCCCCAGCATTTT. Its translation: CASSQSRGNRNQPQHF.

The chain carries TRBV2 and TRBJ1-5; no reliable D call. The CDR3 sequence is 12 residues long. The germline gives CDR1 SNHLY, CDR2 FYNNEI. Trimming removed 4 bases at V and 10 bases at J, with 11 bases between. The CDR3 region has the DNA TGTGCCAGCAGTGGTTCGGTCTATCCCCAGCATTTT. Protein: CASSGSVYPQHF.

V and J are TRBV21-1 and TRBJ1-5; the table assigns TRBD1, which was not confirmed against the DNA. TRBV21-1 is recorded as a pseudogene. The CDR3 length is 17 residues. CDR3 sequence (DNA): TGTGCCAGCAGTAGAGGGGCAGGGGGCTTGGGTAATCAGCCCCAGCATTTT. Protein product: CASSRGAGGLGNQPQHF.

The V call is TRBV3-1 (or the pseudogene TRBV3-2), the J call TRBJ2-3; no reliable D call. CDR1 and CDR2 from the germline V gene are LGHDT and YNNKEL (reference sequence). Deletions cut 0 bases from V and 9 bases from J, with 4 bases between. This CDR3 is built from 11 residues. The CDR3 protein is CASSQDKTQYF. CDR3 nucleotide sequence: TGTGCCAGCAGCCAAGATAAAACGCAGTATTTT.

The chain combines TRBV19 with TRBJ2-3, with a weak D call TRBD1 (6 bases). Per germline, CDR1 LNHDA and CDR2 SQIVND (reference sequence). Trimming pared 4 bases from V and 2 bases from J, leaving 10 bases between. The CDR3 runs 14 residues. CDR3 nucleotide sequence: TGTGCCAGTAGTAATACAGGGTACACAGATACGCAGTATTTT. Its protein is CASSNTGYTDTQYF.

V usage is TRBV15 and J usage is TRBJ1-1; possible D gene TRBD1, 6 bases. V shed 0 bases and J shed 3 bases, with 14 bases lying between them. CDR3 size: 16 residues. Germline V gives CDR1 LNHNV, CDR2 YYDKDF (reference sequence). This CDR3 reads CATSRDVRGWDTEAFF. CDR3 sequence (DNA): TGTGCCACCAGCAGAGATGTAAGGGGGTGGGACACTGAAGCTTTCTTT.

CDR3 amino acids: CASREPGGTDTQYF. In DNA form, the CDR3 reads TGTGCCAGTAGAGAACCAGGGGGCACAGATACGCAGTATTTT. The chain combines TRBV19 with TRBJ2-3, with D possibly matching TRBD1 (6 bases). The CDR3 totals 14 residues. V dropped 6 bases and J dropped 1 base, with 11 bases sitting between them. Germline V gives CDR1 LNHDA, CDR2 SQIVND (reference sequence).

This clone was recorded once. The genes are TRBV5-4 and TRBJ2-3; 7 nucleotides align to TRBD2. Germline V gene sequence: CDR1 SGHNT, CDR2 YYREEE (reference sequence). Trimming cost V 9 bases and J 4 bases; bases outside gene matches: 8. The length of the CDR3 is 13 residues. CDR3 in DNA: TGTGCCATCCCCGGGAGGCCCGCAGATACGCAGTATTTT. This translates into CAIPGRPADTQYF.

The V and J genes are TRBV7-7 and TRBJ2-5; no clear D gene. Trimming removed 6 bases at V and 4 bases at J, with 9 bases between. Germline values: CDR1 SSHAT, CDR2 FNYEAQ (reference sequence). The CDR3 is made up of 12 amino acids. The CDR3, as DNA: TGTGCCAGCAGTGAGACGGGAGAGACCCAGTACTTC. It translates to CASSETGETQYF.

The rearrangement uses TRBV5-1 and TRBJ1-4, with D possibly being TRBD1 (6 bases). In germline, CDR1 is SGHRS, CDR2 YFSETQ. This CDR3 has 16 amino acids. Trimming removed 4 bases from V and 0 bases from J, with 13 bases in between. The CDR3 sequence: CASSVGQRATNEKLFF. CDR3 in DNA: TGCGCCAGCAGCGTAGGACAGCGAGCAACTAATGAAAAACTGTTTTTT.

The rearrangement uses TRBV12-3 or TRBV12-4 and TRBJ1-3, with unresolved D. The V gene lost 6 bases and the J gene lost 1 base, with 4 bases spanning the gap. This CDR3 has 12 residues. CDR3 DNA sequence: TGTGCCAGCAGGCAGTCTGGAAACACCATATATTTT. As protein: CASRQSGNTIYF.

V and J are TRBV6-5 and TRBJ1-6; a possible D gene is TRBD1 (5 bases). This CDR3 region has 15 residues. V lost 5 bases and J lost 6, with 14 bases in between. In germline, CDR1 is MNHEY, CDR2 SVGAGI. As DNA, the CDR3 is TGTGCCAGCAGTAGGAATGACAGAGTTAATTCACCCCTCCACTTT. Encoded protein: CASSRNDRVNSPLHF.

This clone has a handful of counts. The chain couples TRBV14 to TRBJ2-7; D unresolved. Looked up from germline, CDR1 is SGHDN and CDR2 is FVKESK. The CDR3 covers 15 residues. Trimming shortened V by 0 bases and J by 5 bases, and 14 bases separated the two germline ends. CDR3 residues: CASSQENYLPNEQYF. The CDR3 DNA is TGTGCCAGCAGCCAAGAAAACTACCTCCCCAACGAGCAGTACTTC.

The V gene is TRBV23-1, the J gene TRBJ1-5; no clear D gene. TRBV23-1 is designated an ORF whose function remains uncertain. The CDR3 extends over 10 amino acids. With 7 bases removed from V and 5 bases from J, the gap between germline ends came to 3 bases. CDR3: CASTDQPQHF. CDR3 nucleotides: TGCGCCAGCACGGATCAGCCCCAGCATTTT.

CDR3 DNA: TGTGCCAGCACCACCCCGGCGGTGGGCTACACCTTC. It is translated as CASTTPAVGYTF. The chain uses TRBV7-9 and TRBJ1-2; D is unresolved. The germline gives CDR1 SEHNR, CDR2 FQNEAQ (reference sequence). Deletions cut 7 bases from V and 8 bases from J, with 14 bases between. This CDR3 comprises 12 residues.